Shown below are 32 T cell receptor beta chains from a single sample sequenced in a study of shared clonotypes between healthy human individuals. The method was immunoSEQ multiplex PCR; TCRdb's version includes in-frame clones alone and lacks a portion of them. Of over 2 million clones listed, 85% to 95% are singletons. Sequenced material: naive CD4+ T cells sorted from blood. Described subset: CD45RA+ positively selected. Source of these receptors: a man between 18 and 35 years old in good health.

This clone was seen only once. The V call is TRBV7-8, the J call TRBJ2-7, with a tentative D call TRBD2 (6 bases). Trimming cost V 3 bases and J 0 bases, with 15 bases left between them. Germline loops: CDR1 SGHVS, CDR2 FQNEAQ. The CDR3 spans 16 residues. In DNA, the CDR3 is TGTGCCAGCAGCTTGATAGCGGCCGGCAGCTCCTACGAGCAGTACTTC. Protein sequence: CASSLIAAGSSYEQYF.

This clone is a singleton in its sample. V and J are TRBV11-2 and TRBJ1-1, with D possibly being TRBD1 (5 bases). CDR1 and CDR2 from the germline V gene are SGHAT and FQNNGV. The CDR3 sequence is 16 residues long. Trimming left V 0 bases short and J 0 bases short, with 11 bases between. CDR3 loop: CASSLEGPGMNTEAFF. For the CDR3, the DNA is TGTGCCAGCAGCTTAGAGGGGCCAGGGATGAACACTGAAGCTTTCTTT.

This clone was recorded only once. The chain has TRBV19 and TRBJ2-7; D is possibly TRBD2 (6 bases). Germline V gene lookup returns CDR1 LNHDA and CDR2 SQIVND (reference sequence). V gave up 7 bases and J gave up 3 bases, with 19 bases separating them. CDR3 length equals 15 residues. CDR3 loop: CASTAGPLSIYEQYF. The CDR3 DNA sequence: TGTGCCAGTACCGCGGGACCGCTTTCGATCTACGAGCAGTACTTC.

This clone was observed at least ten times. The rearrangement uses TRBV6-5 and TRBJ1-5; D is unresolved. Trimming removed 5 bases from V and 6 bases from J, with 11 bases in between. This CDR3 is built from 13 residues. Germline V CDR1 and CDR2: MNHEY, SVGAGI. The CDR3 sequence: CASSAHGGQPQHF. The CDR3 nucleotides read TGTGCCAGCAGTGCCCATGGCGGTCAGCCCCAGCATTTT.

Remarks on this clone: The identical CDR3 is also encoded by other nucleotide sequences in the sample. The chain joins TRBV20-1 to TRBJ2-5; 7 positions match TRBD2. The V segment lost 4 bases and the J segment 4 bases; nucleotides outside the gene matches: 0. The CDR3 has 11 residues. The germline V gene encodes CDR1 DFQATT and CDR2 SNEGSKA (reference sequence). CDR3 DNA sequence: TGCAGTGCTAAGCGGGGAGAGACCCAGTACTTC. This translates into CSAKRGETQYF.

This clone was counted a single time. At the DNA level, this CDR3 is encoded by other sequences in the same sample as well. CDR3 in amino acids: CASSFGVRGYTF. CDR3 nucleotides: TGTGCCAGCAGTTTCGGGGTCCGTGGCTACACCTTC. The chain uses TRBV28 and TRBJ1-2; D not resolved. Trimming removed 3 bases at V and 7 bases at J, with 9 bases between. This CDR3 spans 12 amino acids. The germline gives CDR1 MDHEN, CDR2 SYDVKM.

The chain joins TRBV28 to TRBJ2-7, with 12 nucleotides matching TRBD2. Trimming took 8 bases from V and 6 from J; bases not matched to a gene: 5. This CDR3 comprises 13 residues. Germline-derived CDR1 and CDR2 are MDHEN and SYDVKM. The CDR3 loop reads CASRLAGEGEQYF. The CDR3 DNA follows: TGTGCCAGCCGACTAGCGGGAGAAGGCGAGCAGTACTTC.

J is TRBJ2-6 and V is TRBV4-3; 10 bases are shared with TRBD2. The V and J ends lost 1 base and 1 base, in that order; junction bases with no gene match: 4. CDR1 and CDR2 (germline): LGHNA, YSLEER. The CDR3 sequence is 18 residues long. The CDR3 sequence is CASSQVLAGVSGANVLTF. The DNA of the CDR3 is TGCGCCAGCAGCCAAGTCCTAGCGGGAGTTTCTGGGGCCAACGTCCTGACTTTC.

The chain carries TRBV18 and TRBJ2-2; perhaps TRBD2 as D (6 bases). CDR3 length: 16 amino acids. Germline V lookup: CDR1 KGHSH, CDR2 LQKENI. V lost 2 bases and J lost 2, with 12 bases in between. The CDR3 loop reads CASSPVIAVNTGELFF. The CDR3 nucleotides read TGTGCCAGCTCACCAGTTATAGCGGTTAACACCGGGGAGCTGTTTTTT. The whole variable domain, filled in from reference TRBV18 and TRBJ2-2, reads NAGVMQNPRHLVRRRGQEARLRCSPMKGHSHVYWYRQLPEEGLKFMVYLQKENIIDESGMPKERFSAEFPKEGPSILRIQQVVRGDSAAYFCASSPVIAVNTGELFFGEGSRLTVL.

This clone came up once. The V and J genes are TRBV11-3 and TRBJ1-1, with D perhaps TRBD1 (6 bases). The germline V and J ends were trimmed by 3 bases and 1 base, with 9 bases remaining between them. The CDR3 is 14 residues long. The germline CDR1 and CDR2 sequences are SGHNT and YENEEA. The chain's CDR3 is CASSFQGRNTEAFF. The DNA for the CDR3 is TGTGCCAGCAGCTTCCAGGGGAGGAACACTGAAGCTTTCTTT.

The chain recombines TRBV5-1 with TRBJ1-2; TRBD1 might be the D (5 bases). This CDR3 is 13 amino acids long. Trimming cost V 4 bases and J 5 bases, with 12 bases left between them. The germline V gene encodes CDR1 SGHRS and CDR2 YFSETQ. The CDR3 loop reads CASSVDTEYGYTF. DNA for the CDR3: TGCGCCAGCAGCGTGGACACGGAGTATGGCTACACCTTC.

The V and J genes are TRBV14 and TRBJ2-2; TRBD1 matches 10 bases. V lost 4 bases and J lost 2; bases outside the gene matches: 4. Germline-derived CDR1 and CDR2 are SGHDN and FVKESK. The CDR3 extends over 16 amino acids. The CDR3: CASSRRTGGNTGELFF. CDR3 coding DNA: TGTGCCAGCAGCCGACGGACAGGGGGAAACACCGGGGAGCTGTTTTTT.

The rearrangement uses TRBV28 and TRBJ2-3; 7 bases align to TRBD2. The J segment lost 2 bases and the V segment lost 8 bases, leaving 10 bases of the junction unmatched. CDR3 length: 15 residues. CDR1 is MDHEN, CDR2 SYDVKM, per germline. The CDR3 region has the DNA TGTGCCAGCCAAAAAGCACTAGCGAACACAGATACGCAGTATTTT. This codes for CASQKALANTDTQYF.

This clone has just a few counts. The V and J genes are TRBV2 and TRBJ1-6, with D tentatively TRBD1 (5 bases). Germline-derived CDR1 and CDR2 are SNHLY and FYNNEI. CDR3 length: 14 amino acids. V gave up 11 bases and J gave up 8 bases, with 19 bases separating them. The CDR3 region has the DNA TGTGCCGGCAATAGGGGTCTCTTAGATTCACCCCTCCACTTT. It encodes CAGNRGLLDSPLHF.

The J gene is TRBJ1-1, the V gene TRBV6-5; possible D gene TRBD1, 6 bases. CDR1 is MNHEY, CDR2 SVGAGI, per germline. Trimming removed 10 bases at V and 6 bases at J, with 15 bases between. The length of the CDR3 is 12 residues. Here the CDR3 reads CATRRGSAEAFF. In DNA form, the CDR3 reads TGTGCCACCCGGAGGGGGTCGGCTGAAGCTTTCTTT.

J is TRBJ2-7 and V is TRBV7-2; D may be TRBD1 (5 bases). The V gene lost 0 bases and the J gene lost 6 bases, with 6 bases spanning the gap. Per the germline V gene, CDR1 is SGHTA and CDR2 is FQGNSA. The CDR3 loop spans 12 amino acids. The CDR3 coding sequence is TGTGCCAGCAGCTTAGCGGGGCTCGAGCAGTACTTC. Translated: CASSLAGLEQYF.

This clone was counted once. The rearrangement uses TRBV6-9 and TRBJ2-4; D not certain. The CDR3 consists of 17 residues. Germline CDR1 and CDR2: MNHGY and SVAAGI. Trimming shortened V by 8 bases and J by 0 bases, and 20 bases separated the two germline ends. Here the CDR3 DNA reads TGTGCCAGCTCTACTGGAAGGAAAAGAGTAGCCAAAAACATTCAGTACTTC. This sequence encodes CASSTGRKRVAKNIQYF.

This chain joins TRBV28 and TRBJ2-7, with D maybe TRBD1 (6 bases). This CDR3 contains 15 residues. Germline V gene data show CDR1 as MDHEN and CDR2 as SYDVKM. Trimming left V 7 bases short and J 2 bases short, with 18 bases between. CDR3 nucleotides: TGTGCCAGCACAGAAACAGGCAGGGGCACCTACGAGCAGTACTTC. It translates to CASTETGRGTYEQYF.

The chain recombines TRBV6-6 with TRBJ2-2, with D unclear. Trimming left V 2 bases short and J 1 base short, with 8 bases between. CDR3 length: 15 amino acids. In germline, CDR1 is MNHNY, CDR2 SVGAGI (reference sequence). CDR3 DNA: TGTGCCAGCAGTTACGAGGCAGGGAACACCGGGGAGCTGTTTTTT. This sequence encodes CASSYEAGNTGELFF.

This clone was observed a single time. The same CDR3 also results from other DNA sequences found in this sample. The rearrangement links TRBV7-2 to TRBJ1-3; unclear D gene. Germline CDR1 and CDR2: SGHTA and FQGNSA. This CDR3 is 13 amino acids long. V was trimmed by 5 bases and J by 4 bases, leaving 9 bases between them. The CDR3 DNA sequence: TGTGCCAGCAGCCTACTGGCGGGAAACACCATATATTTT. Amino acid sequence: CASSLLAGNTIYF.

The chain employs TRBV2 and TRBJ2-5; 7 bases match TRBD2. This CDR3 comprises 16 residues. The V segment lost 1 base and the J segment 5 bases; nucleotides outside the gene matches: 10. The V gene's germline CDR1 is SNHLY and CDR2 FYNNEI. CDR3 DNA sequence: TGTGCCAGCAGTGAAGAACGCCTAGCGGTTAGGGAGACCCAGTACTTC. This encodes CASSEERLAVRETQYF.

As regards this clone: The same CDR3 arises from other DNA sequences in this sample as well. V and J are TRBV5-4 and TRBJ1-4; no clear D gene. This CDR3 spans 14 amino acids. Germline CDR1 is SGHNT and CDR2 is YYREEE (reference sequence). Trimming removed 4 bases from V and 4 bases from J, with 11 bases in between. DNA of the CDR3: TGTGCCAGCAGCCCGGGCGGGCTTAATGAAAAACTGTTTTTT. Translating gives CASSPGGLNEKLFF.

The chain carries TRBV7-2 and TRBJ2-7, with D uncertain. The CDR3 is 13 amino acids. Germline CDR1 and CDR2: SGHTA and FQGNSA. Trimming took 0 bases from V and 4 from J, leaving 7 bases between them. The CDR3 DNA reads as TGTGCCAGCAGCTTAGCAGGCCAATACGAGCAGTACTTC. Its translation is CASSLAGQYEQYF.

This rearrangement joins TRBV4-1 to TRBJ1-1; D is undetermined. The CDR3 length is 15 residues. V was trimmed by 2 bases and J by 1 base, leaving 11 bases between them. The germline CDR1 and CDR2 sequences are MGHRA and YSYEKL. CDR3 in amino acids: CASSQQVGTNTEAFF. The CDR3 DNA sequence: TGCGCCAGCAGCCAACAGGTTGGTACGAACACTGAAGCTTTCTTT.

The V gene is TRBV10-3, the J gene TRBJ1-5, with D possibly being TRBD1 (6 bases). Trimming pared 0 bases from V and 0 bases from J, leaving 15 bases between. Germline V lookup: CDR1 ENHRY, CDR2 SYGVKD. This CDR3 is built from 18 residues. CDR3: CAISESGGAGYSNQPQHF. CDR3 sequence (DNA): TGTGCCATCAGTGAGTCTGGGGGGGCTGGGTATAGCAATCAGCCCCAGCATTTT.

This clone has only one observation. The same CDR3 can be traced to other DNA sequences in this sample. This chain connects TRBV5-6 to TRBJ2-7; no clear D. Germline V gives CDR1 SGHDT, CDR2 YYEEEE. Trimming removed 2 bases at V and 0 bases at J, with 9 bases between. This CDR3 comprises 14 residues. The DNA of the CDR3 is TGTGCCAGCAGCTTCGGACGGAGCTCCTACGAGCAGTACTTC. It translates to CASSFGRSSYEQYF.

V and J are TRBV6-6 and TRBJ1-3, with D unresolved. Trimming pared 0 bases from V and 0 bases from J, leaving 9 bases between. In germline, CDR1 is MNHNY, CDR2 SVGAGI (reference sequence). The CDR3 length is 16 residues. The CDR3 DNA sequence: TGTGCCAGCAGTTACTCATCGGCCTACTCTGGAAACACCATATATTTT. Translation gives CASSYSSAYSGNTIYF.

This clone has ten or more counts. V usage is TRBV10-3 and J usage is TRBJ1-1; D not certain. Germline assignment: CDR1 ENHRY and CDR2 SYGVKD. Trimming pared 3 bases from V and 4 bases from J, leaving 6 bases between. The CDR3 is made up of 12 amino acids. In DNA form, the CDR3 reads TGTGCCATCAGTGACAGGAGCACTGAAGCTTTCTTT. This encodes CAISDRSTEAFF.

The CDR3 sequence is CASSVEPEGYEQYF. The CDR3 DNA sequence: TGTGCCAGCAGCGTAGAACCAGAGGGCTACGAGCAGTACTTC. The chain uses TRBV9 and TRBJ2-7; the D gene is possibly TRBD2 (5 bases). Looked up from germline, CDR1 is SGDLS and CDR2 is YYNGEE. Trimming pared 0 bases from V and 3 bases from J, leaving 10 bases between. The CDR3 has 14 residues.

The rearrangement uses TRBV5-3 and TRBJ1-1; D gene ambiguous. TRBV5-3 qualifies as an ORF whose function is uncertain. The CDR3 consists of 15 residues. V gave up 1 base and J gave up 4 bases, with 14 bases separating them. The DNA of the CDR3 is TGTGCCAGAAGCTTGTGGTTACGCGGTAGCACTGAAGCTTTCTTT. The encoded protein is CARSLWLRGSTEAFF.

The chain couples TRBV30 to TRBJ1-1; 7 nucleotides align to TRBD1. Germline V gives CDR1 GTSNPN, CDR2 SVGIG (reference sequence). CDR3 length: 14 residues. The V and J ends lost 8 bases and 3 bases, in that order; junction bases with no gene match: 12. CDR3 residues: CAGDKGGGYTEAFF. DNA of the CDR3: TGTGCCGGAGATAAAGGAGGGGGCTACACTGAAGCTTTCTTT.

DNA of the CDR3: TGTGCCAGCAGCTCCTGGGGTAGCGGGGTTATCCAAGAGACCCAGTACTTC. Translation: CASSSWGSGVIQETQYF. The chain is built from TRBV7-9 and TRBJ2-5, with 8 nucleotides matching TRBD2. V was clipped by 4 bases and J by 1 base; unmatched bases: 11. The germline V gene has CDR1 SEHNR and CDR2 FQNEAQ (reference sequence). The CDR3 is 17 amino acids.